This entry describes one T cell receptor (beta chain). Its cognate antigen is unknown. The germline V gene has CDR1 MNHEY and CDR2 SMNVEV (reference sequence). V shed 1 base, J shed 4 bases, and the junction held 8 bases outside the gene matches. This CDR3 is 17 amino acids long. The data were taken from a study of shared clonotypes between healthy human individuals. Study observations and caveats: Clonotype sharing among donors, it was expected, would be affected by sequencing depth.

The method was immunoSEQ multiplex PCR; TCRdb's version includes in-frame clones alone and lacks a portion of them. Of hundreds of thousands of clones detected, approximately 96% appear once; the ten largest clones hold 0.095% to 0.13%. Terminally differentiated effector memory CD45RA+ cells were excluded by CCR7 positive selection of CD45RO-negative cells. Sequences were obtained from naive CD8+ T cells sorted from blood. This sequence originates from a woman aged 25 to 39 in good health. This chain links TRBV27 with TRBJ2-7, with TRBD2 identical over 12 bases. DNA of the CDR3: TGTGCCAGCAGTTTATTGCCGACTAGCGGGAGAGGGTACGAGCAGTACTTC. Translation gives CASSLLPTSGRGYEQYF.